The TCR beta chain described here comes from a study of beta chain features in type 1 diabetes. Notes on the study in general: Moderately but significantly shorter TCRB CDR3s were found in Type 1 diabetes patients in all four CD4+ subsets. Insertions at VDJ junctions were less frequent in type 1 diabetes patients. These patients also deleted more nucleotides at the same junctions.

CDR3 length: 15 amino acids. The ends lost 3 bases at V and 5 bases at J; junction bases unmatched: 7. Looked up from germline, CDR1 is SGHKS and CDR2 is YYEKEE (reference sequence). This clone was counted a few times. Antigen specificity is unknown. The sequenced template was cDNA made from the entire isolated RNA. Clones were read by immunoSEQ multiplex PCR, and TCRdb kept only the in-frame ones, dropping some. This sample yields 300,000 to 400,000 clones, of which over 7% are seen a single time; about 1% belongs to the top ten. This clonotype was sampled from a man between 25 and 39 years old with type 1 diabetes. The specimen sequenced was central memory CD4+ T cells from blood. The chain joins TRBV5-5 to TRBJ2-5; 10 bases match TRBD1. The CDR3 loop is CASSSVGQGWETQYF. The CDR3 DNA is TGTGCCAGCAGCTCAGTGGGACAGGGGTGGGAGACCCAGTACTTC.